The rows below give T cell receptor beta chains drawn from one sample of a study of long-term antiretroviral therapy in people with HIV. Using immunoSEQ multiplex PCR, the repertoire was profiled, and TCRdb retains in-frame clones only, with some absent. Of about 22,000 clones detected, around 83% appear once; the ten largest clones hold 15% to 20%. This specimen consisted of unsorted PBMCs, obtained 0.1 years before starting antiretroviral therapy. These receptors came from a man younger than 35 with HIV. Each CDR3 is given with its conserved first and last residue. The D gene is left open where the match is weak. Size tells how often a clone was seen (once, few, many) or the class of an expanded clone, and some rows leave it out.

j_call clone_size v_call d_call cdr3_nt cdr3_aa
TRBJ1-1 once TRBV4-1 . TGCGCCAGCAGCCAGACCCGGGGAGGGCGCACTGAAGCTTTCTTT CASSQTRGGRTEAFF
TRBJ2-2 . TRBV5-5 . TGTGCCAGCAGCTTGGGCCCCGCTGCGAACACCGGGGAGCTGTTTTTT CASSLGPAANTGELFF
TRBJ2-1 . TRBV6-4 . TGTGCCAGCAGTGACTCGCCTAGCGCCCCCTACAATGAGCAGTTCTTC CASSDSPSAPYNEQFF
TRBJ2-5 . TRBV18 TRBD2 TGTGCCAGCTCACCACCGGGACTAGATCGAGAGACCCAGTACTTC CASSPPGLDRETQYF
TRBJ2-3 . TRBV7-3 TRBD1 TGTGCCAGCAGCATAATACAGGGGGCCCCTAAGTATTTT CASSIIQGAPKYF
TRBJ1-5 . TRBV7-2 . TGTGCCAGCAGCTTCAACACGGGTCAGCCCCAGCATTTT CASSFNTGQPQHF
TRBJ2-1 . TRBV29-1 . TGCAGCGTTGTATTAGGGCGTGGATCCTACAATGAGCAGTTCTTC CSVVLGRGSYNEQFF
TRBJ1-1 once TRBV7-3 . TGTGCCAGCAGTACACAGGGGAACACTGAAGCTTTCTTT CASSTQGNTEAFF
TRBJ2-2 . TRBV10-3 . TGTGCCATCAGTGTTGGTAAGGGAATGAACACCGGGGAGCTGTTTTTT CAISVGKGMNTGELFF
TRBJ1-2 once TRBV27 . TGTGCCAGCAGTTTATCTAACAGTTTCTATGGCTACACCTTC CASSLSNSFYGYTF
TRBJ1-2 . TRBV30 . TGTGCCTGGACCTCCGGGGGAATCTTCTATAGCTACACCTTC CAWTSGGIFYSYTF
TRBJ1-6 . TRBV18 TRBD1 TGTGCCAGCTCGAACACCGGGACAGGGGAACGGTCACCCCTCCACTTT CASSNTGTGERSPLHF
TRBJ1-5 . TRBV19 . TGTGCCAGTAGTTTGGGATTAGAACAGCCCCAGCATTTT CASSLGLEQPQHF
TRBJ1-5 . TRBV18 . TGTGCCAGCTCACCACCCGGGCGGCAGCCCCAGCATTTT CASSPPGRQPQHF
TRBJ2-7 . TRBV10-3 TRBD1 TGTGCCATCAGACTGACAGGGCCCGTCTACGAGCAGTACTTC CAIRLTGPVYEQYF
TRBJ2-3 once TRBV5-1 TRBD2 TGCGCCAGCAGCTTGGTTAGCGGGGGGGATTCAGATACGCAGTATTTT CASSLVSGGDSDTQYF
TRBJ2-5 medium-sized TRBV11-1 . TGTGCCAGCAGCTTAGCTGTTGGGGGCCAAGAGACCCAGTACTTC CASSLAVGGQETQYF
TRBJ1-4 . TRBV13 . TGTGCCAGCAGCCCGGAGGGTGGTGAAAAACTGTTTTTT CASSPEGGEKLFF
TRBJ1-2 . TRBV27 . TGTGCCAGCAGCTCCGGGACATATTATGGCTACACCTTC CASSSGTYYGYTF
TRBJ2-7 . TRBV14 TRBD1 TGTGCCAGCAGTCCCGCAGGGGGCGGGTACGAGCAGTACTTC CASSPAGGGYEQYF
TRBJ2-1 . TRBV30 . TGTGCCTGGAGTGTAACATGGGTGGGCAATGAGCAGTTCTTC CAWSVTWVGNEQFF
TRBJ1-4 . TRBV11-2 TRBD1 TGTGCCAGCAGGGGGAAGGGGGCGGAAAAACTGTTTTTT CASRGKGAEKLFF